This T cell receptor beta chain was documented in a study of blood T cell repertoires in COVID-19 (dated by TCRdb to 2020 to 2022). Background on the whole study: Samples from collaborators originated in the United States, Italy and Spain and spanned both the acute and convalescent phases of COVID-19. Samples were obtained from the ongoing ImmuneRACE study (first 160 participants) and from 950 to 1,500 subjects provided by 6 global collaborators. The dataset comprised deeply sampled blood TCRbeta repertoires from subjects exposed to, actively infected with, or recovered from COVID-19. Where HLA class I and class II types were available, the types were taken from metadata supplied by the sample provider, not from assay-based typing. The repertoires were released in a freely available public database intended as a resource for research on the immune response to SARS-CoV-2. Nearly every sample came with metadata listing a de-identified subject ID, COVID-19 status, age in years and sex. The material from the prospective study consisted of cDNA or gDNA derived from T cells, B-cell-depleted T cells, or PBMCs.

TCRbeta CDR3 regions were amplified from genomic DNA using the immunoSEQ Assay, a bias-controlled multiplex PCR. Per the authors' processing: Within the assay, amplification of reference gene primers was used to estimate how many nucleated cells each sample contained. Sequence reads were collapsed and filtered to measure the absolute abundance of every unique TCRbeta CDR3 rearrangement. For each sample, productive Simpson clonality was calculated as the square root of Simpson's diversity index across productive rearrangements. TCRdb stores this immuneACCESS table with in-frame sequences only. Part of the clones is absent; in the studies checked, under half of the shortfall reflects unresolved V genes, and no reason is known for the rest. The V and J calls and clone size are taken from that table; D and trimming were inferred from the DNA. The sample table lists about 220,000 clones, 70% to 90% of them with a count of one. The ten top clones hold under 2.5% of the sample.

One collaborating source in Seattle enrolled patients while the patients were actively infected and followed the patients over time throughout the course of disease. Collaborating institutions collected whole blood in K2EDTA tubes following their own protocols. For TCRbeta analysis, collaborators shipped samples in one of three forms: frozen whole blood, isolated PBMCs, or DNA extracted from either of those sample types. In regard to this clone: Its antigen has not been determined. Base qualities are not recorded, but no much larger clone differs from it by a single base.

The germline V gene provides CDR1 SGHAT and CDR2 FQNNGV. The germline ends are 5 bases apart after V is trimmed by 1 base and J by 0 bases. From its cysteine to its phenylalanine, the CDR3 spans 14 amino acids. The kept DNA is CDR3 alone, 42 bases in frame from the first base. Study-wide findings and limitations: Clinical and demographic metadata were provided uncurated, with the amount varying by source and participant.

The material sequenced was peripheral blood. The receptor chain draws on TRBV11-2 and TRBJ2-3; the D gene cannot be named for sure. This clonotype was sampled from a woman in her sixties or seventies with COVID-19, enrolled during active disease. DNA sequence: TGTGCCAGCAGCTTAGCTGGCAGCACAGATACGCAGTATTTT. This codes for CASSLAGSTDTQYF.